The T cell receptor beta chain under discussion was sequenced for a study of T cell repertoires in cytomegalovirus infection. This clonotype was seen ten or more times. Germline CDR1 reads SGHTA; CDR2 reads FQGNSA. This CDR3 comprises 11 residues. V was clipped by 5 bases and J by 1 base, with 2 bases between them. A single record per CDR3 protein comes from TCRdb applying MiXCR to the reads. This sample has about 97,000 distinct CDR3 sequences, with 15% to 20% found just once. The sequencing input was PBMCs. The receptor was isolated from a human donor in good health (CMV status not recorded). Some clones in this sample may be carry-over from other donors' samples. The chain carries TRBV7-2 and TRBJ1-2, with no clear D. The CDR3 region is CASSINYGYTF. The CDR3 nucleotides are TGTGCCAGCAGCATTAACTATGGCTACACCTTC.